This TCR beta chain stems from a study of Graves' ophthalmopathy and Graves' hyperthyroidism. Study information: At the time of initial diagnosis and before any treatment, peripheral blood was collected.

Amplifying from RNA transcripts, the study obtained TCR beta CDR3 regions. Following a first-round RT-PCR that used HTBI primers, a second-round multiplex PCR was carried out. TCRdb re-derived calls from the multiplex PCR reads in MiXCR, one entry per CDR3 protein. Of more than 550,000 distinct CDR3 sequences listed, under 50% are singletons. From germline, CDR1 is SQVTM and CDR2 ANQGSEA. J gave up 3 bases and V 2 bases, and 4 bases lay outside the gene matches. The length of the CDR3 is 15 residues. Ophthalmopathy donors' eye disease showed moderate-to-severe activity, CAS of at least 3, NOSPECS of at least 4 and duration under 3 months. This clonotype occurred a few times. Its matching antigen is unknown. Broader study findings: Among expanded thyroid clonotypes above 0.001 frequency, most also occurred in blood.

Specimen: peripheral blood. This chain connects TRBV29-1 to TRBJ2-3; TRBD2 matches 11 bases. The TCR sequence derives from an adult man with Graves' ophthalmopathy. CDR3 in amino acids: CSVEFPSGGTDTQYF. The CDR3, as DNA: TGCAGCGTTGAATTCCCTAGCGGGGGGACAGATACGCAGTATTTT.